The next 22 T cell receptor beta chains were all read from a single sample in a study of shared clonotypes between healthy human individuals. Naive CD8 cells were CD45RO-negative, positively selected for CCR7, excluding terminally differentiated effector memory CD45RA+ cells. Sequencing was performed with immunoSEQ multiplex PCR; in TCRdb, only in-frame clones are kept and a portion is missing. This table has around 1.9 million clones, about 93% appearing once. Sequencing used naive CD8+ T cells from PBMCs. Receptors were obtained from a man between 18 and 29 years old in good health. Some clones in this sample may be carry-over from other donors' samples.

The gene calls are TRBV11-2 and TRBJ1-2; no definite D call. This CDR3 spans 14 amino acids. The V gene's germline CDR1 is SGHAT and CDR2 FQNNGV. Trimming took off 4 bases at V and 8 bases at J, with 17 bases between the two ends. The CDR3 DNA sequence: TGTGCCAGCAGCTCATCCCAATCTCCCCGAGGCTACACCTTC. Translating it yields CASSSSQSPRGYTF.

The CDR3 DNA sequence: TGTGCCTGGAGTGTACCCCTCTTTAGGGCGCAATCCGAGCAGTACTTC. Translation: CAWSVPLFRAQSEQYF. The V call is TRBV30, the J call TRBJ2-7; the D is unclear. This CDR3 is built from 16 residues. The germline V and J ends were trimmed by 0 bases and 6 bases, with 21 bases remaining between them. From germline, CDR1 is GTSNPN and CDR2 SVGIG (reference sequence).

Worth noting for this clone: The sample carries other DNA sequences with the same CDR3. This chain uses TRBV2 with TRBJ2-3, with 7 bases identical to TRBD2. Germline trimming cut 1 base from V and 1 base from J; bases unmatched to any gene: 2. CDR1 and CDR2 (germline): SNHLY, FYNNEI. The CDR3 extends over 15 amino acids. This CDR3 is CASSEGGGGTDTQYF. In DNA form, the CDR3 reads TGTGCCAGCAGTGAAGGGGGGGGAGGCACAGATACGCAGTATTTT.

The count of this clone is one. Other DNA sequences in the sample encode the same CDR3. V is TRBV27 and J is TRBJ2-7; TRBD2 aligns across 9 bases. The junction had 4 bases not matched to a gene; V was cut back by 6 bases and J by 4 bases. Germline loops: CDR1 MNHEY, CDR2 SMNVEV (reference sequence). CDR3 length equals 13 residues. Here the CDR3 reads CASRLAGSYEQYF. DNA for the CDR3: TGTGCCAGCAGGCTAGCGGGAAGTTACGAGCAGTACTTC.

This clone was detected once. The V and J genes are TRBV27 and TRBJ2-2; D might be TRBD1 (7 bases). With 3 bases removed from V and 4 bases from J, the gap between germline ends came to 9 bases. Germline lookup yields CDR1 MNHEY and CDR2 SMNVEV (reference sequence). The CDR3 runs to 14 residues. In nucleotides, the CDR3 is TGTGCCAGCAGTTTTCAGGGGGGCACCGGGGAGCTGTTTTTT. It codes for CASSFQGGTGELFF.

The rearrangement uses TRBV7-9 and TRBJ2-7; no firm D call. There are 14 residues in the CDR3. Germline values: CDR1 SEHNR, CDR2 FQNEAQ (reference sequence). Between the trimmed V and J ends, which lost 2 bases and 1 base, there was a span of 9 bases. CDR3 in DNA: TGTGCCAGCAGCTTAATGGGCTCGTCCTACGAGCAGTACTTC. It is translated as CASSLMGSSYEQYF.

The V gene is TRBV19, the J gene TRBJ2-1; D perhaps matches TRBD2 (5 bases). Per germline, CDR1 LNHDA and CDR2 SQIVND (reference sequence). Trimming left V 8 bases short and J 1 base short, with 15 bases between. The CDR3 runs to 15 residues. The CDR3 here is CASSTSGKSYNEQFF. In DNA form, the CDR3 reads TGTGCCAGTTCCACCAGCGGCAAATCCTACAATGAGCAGTTCTTC.

The J gene is TRBJ2-3, the V gene TRBV19, with 13 positions matching TRBD2. The CDR3 loop spans 17 amino acids. Germline loops: CDR1 LNHDA, CDR2 SQIVND (reference sequence). The V segment lost 3 bases and the J segment 2 bases; nucleotides outside the gene matches: 5. The CDR3: CASSMRLAGGYTDTQYF. The CDR3 nucleotides are TGTGCCAGTAGTATGCGACTAGCGGGAGGATACACAGATACGCAGTATTTT.

CDR3 bases: TGTGCCAGCAGTTACGGGACTAGCGGGAGACTCTACGAGCAGTACTTC. Translating it yields CASSYGTSGRLYEQYF. This chain links TRBV6-5 with TRBJ2-7; 14 bases fit TRBD2. This CDR3 has 16 amino acids. Germline CDR1 is MNHEY and CDR2 is SVGAGI. Trimming removed 2 bases from V and 3 bases from J; junction bases left unmatched: 3.

The chain employs TRBV7-9 and TRBJ1-2; no definite D call. V was trimmed by 5 bases and J by 1 base, leaving 14 bases between them. This CDR3 region has 15 residues. Germline loops: CDR1 SEHNR, CDR2 FQNEAQ (reference sequence). The CDR3 DNA follows: TGTGCCAGCAGCGGCAGCATAAGCGATAACTATGGCTACACCTTC. Protein: CASSGSISDNYGYTF. The variable domain in full, with the rest retrieved from reference TRBV7-9 and TRBJ1-2, is DTGVSQNPRHKITKRGQNVTFRCDPISEHNRLYWYRQTLGQGPEFLTYFQNEAQLEKSRLLSDRFSAERPKGSFSTLEIQRTEQGDSAMYLCASSGSISDNYGYTFGSGTRLTVV.

This clone has only a few counts. The chain uses TRBV7-8 and TRBJ1-5, with D unclear. Germline V gives CDR1 SGHVS, CDR2 FQNEAQ. Trimming took 5 bases from V and 9 from J, leaving 8 bases between them. The CDR3 has 11 amino acids. The CDR3, as DNA: TGTGCCAGCAGCCTCACGGGGCCCCAGCATTTT. Protein: CASSLTGPQHF.

The gene calls are TRBV6-5 and TRBJ1-2; D gene ambiguous. Trimming removed 6 bases at V and 5 bases at J, with 7 bases between. This CDR3 has 11 amino acids. Germline CDR1 MNHEY, CDR2 SVGAGI. The chain's CDR3 is CASRTVYGYTF. CDR3 nucleotides: TGTGCCAGCAGAACAGTTTATGGCTACACCTTC.

J is TRBJ2-5 and V is TRBV5-1; TRBD2 agrees at 7 bases. CDR1 is SGHRS, CDR2 YFSETQ, per germline. V lost 7 bases and J lost 0; bases outside the gene matches: 9. The CDR3 is made up of 15 amino acids. The CDR3 nucleotides are TGCGCCAGCGCATCCTACGGGACTAACCAAGAGACCCAGTACTTC. It translates to CASASYGTNQETQYF. The complete variable domain, with remaining parts taken from reference TRBV5-1 and TRBJ2-5, reads KAGVTQTPRYLIKTRGQQVTLSCSPISGHRSVSWYQQTPGQGLQFLFEYFSETQRNKGNFPGRFSGRQFSNSRSEMNVSTLELGDSALYLCASASYGTNQETQYFGPGTRLLVL.

For this clone: Different DNA sequences within this sample yield the same CDR3. The J gene is TRBJ1-1, the V gene TRBV29-1; D remains unclear. The CDR3 has 11 residues. CDR1 and CDR2 (germline): SQVTM, ANQGSEA. Trimming took 3 bases from V and 3 from J, leaving 5 bases between them. DNA for the CDR3: TGCAGCGTTGAGGAGTACACTGAAGCTTTCTTT. Residues: CSVEEYTEAFF.

This clone was counted a few times. The chain recombines TRBV27 with TRBJ2-1; D uncertain. The CDR3 is 13 residues long. Germline V gene data show CDR1 as MNHEY and CDR2 as SMNVEV (reference sequence). Trimming pared 4 bases from V and 2 bases from J, leaving 6 bases between. CDR3 in DNA: TGTGCCAGCAGTTCCTCGACCTACAATGAGCAGTTCTTC. The encoded protein is CASSSSTYNEQFF.

This clone was observed a single time. The chain combines TRBV6-5 with TRBJ2-3, with 7 positions matching TRBD2. Germline values: CDR1 MNHEY, CDR2 SVGAGI. This CDR3 has 15 residues. V lost 6 bases to trimming and J lost 0 bases; unmatched junction nucleotides: 6. The CDR3 loop is CASRATSSSTDTQYF. CDR3 DNA sequence: TGTGCCAGCAGGGCGACTAGCTCTAGCACAGATACGCAGTATTTT.

The V and J genes are TRBV28 and TRBJ2-3; 9 positions match TRBD1. With 6 bases clipped from V and 6 bases from J, the junction kept 7 bases outside the gene matches. Germline V gene lookup returns CDR1 MDHEN and CDR2 SYDVKM. The CDR3 contains 14 residues. CDR3 residues: CASSPTGGLDTQYF. In nucleotides, the CDR3 is TGTGCCAGCAGCCCAACAGGGGGCCTGGATACGCAGTATTTT.

The chain links TRBV5-4 to TRBJ1-5; 9 positions match TRBD1. V was pared by 7 bases and J by 2 bases, with 13 bases of the junction left unmatched. The germline V gene encodes CDR1 SGHNT and CDR2 YYREEE (reference sequence). There are 17 residues in the CDR3. CDR3 residues: CASGPWGRDRGNQPQHF. The CDR3 DNA sequence: TGTGCCAGCGGCCCTTGGGGGAGGGACAGGGGCAATCAGCCCCAGCATTTT.

The V gene is TRBV9, the J gene TRBJ2-5; D may be TRBD1 or TRBD2 (6 bases each). CDR3 length: 14 amino acids. Trimming left V 4 bases short and J 7 bases short, with 17 bases between. Germline CDR1 reads SGDLS; CDR2 reads YYNGEE. CDR3 coding DNA: TGTGCCAGCAGCCCCAGGGGACTGGGCGGGACCCAGTACTTC. Amino acids: CASSPRGLGGTQYF.

This clone was seen a single time. The chain joins TRBV28 to TRBJ2-7; D gene uncertain. V lost 6 bases, J lost 7 bases, and 13 bases lay in between. The CDR3 runs to 12 residues. The germline gives CDR1 MDHEN, CDR2 SYDVKM. The DNA of the CDR3 is TGTGCCAGCAGCCCCCCGGGCCGGGAGCAGTACTTC. As protein: CASSPPGREQYF.

The CDR3 sequence is CASSSNFISSYEQYF. CDR3 DNA sequence: TGTGCCAGCAGCTCGAATTTTATTAGCTCCTACGAGCAGTACTTC. The gene calls are TRBV13 and TRBJ2-7; no clear D gene. V was cut by 4 bases and J by 0 bases, with 13 bases left in between. This CDR3 is built from 15 residues. Germline V lookup: CDR1 PRHDT, CDR2 FYEKMQ (reference sequence).

This chain joins TRBV5-5 and TRBJ2-3; D not resolved. CDR1 and CDR2 from the germline V gene are SGHKS and YYEKEE (reference sequence). The CDR3 is 16 residues long. V was trimmed by 1 base and J by 1 base, leaving 13 bases between them. CDR3 nucleotides: TGTGCCAGCAGCTTGATTGGGCTCCGGGGCACAGATACGCAGTATTTT. It is translated as CASSLIGLRGTDTQYF.